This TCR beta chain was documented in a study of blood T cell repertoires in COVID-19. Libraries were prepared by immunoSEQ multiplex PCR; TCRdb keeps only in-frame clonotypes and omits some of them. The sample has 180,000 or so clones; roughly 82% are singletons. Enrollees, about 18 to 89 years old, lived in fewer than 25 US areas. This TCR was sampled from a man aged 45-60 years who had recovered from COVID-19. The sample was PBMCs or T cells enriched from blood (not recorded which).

The CDR3 region has the DNA TGCGCCAGCAGCCCCCGACTAGCGGGAAGCACGAACACCGGGGAGCTGTTTTTT. The encoded protein is CASSPRLAGSTNTGELFF. The chain recombines TRBV5-1 with TRBJ2-2, with 11 bases matching TRBD2. The CDR3 is 18 amino acids. J lost 0 bases, V lost 4 bases, and 8 bases had no gene match. Germline lookup yields CDR1 SGHRS and CDR2 YFSETQ.